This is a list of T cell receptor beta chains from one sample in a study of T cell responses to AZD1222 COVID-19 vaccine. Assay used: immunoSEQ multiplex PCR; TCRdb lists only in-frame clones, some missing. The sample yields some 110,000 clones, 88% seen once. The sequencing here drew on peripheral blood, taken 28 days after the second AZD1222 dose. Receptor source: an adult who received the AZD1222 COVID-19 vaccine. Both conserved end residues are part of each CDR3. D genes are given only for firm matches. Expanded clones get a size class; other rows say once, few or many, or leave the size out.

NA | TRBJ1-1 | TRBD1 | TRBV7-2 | TGTGCCAGCAGCCTTGGGGACAGTTGGGATGAAGCTTTCTTT | CASSLGDSWDEAFF
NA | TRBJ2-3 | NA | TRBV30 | TGTGCCTGGACGTTCACAGATACGCAGTATTTT | CAWTFTDTQYF
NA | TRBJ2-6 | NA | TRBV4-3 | TGCGCCAGCAGCCAAGATCGGCTATCTGGGGCCAACGTCCTGACTTTC | CASSQDRLSGANVLTF
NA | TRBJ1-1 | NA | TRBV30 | TGTGCCTGGAGTGTACGTGGAGGGACTGAAGCTTTCTTT | CAWSVRGGTEAFF
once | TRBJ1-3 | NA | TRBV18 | TGTGCCAGCTCGCAATTAGGGACCATATATTTT | CASSQLGTIYF
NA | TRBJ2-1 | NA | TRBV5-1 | TGCGCCAGCAGCTTGGGGCCCTTCCCTGGGCAGTTCTTC | CASSLGPFPGQFF
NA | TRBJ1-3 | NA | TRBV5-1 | TGCGCCAGCAGCTTAGAAGCCTTGTCGAACACCATATATTTT | CASSLEALSNTIYF
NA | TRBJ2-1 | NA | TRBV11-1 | TGTGCCAGCAGCGCCCCCCTAGCAGGTGAGCAGTTCTTC | CASSAPLAGEQFF
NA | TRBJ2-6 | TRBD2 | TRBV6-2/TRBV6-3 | TGTGCCAGCAGCTCTTCTACTAGCGGGAGGGCCTGGGGGGCCAACGTCCTGACTTTC | CASSSSTSGRAWGANVLTF
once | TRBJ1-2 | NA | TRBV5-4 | TGTGCCAGCAGCTTGCTGCGGGTTCTACAAGAGGCTAACTATGGCTACACCTTC | CASSLLRVLQEANYGYTF
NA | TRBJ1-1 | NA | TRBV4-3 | TGCGCCAGCAGCCAAGACCCACAGGGCCAAACTGAAGCTTTCTTT | CASSQDPQGQTEAFF
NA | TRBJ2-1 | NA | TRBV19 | TGTGCCAGTAGTATCGGCACTAAGGGCAATGAGCAGTTCTTC | CASSIGTKGNEQFF
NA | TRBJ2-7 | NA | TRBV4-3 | TGCGCCAGCAGCCAAGAGGCCCGGACTTCGGAGCAGTACTTC | CASSQEARTSEQYF
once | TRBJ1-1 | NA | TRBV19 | TGTGCCAGTATCATAAAAAGGGGGGCAAACACTGAAGCTTTCTTT | CASIIKRGANTEAFF
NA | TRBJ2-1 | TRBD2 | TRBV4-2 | TGTGCCAGCAGCCAACCCAGCGGGAGCTCCTACAATGAGCAGTTCTTC | CASSQPSGSSYNEQFF
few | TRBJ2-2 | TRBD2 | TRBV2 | TGTGCCAGCAGTCCTAGCGGGAGGAGGTCCGGGGAGCTGTTTTTT | CASSPSGRRSGELFF
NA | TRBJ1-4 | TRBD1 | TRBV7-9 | TGTGCCAGCAGCCCTACAGGGGCTAATGAAAAACTGTTTTTT | CASSPTGANEKLFF
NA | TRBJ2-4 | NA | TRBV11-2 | TGTGCCAGCAGCACGCGACTAGCCAAAAACATTCAGTACTTC | CASSTRLAKNIQYF
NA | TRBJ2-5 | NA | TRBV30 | TGTGCCTGGAGTGTACTCGGAGAGACCCAGTACTTC | CAWSVLGETQYF
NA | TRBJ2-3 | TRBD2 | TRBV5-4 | TGTGCCAGCAGCGGCCTAGCGGGAGACGAGGTTAGGACAGATACGCAGTATTTT | CASSGLAGDEVRTDTQYF
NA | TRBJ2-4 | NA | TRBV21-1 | TGTGCCAGCAGCACCCCGGACCTAGCCAAAAACATTCAGTACTTC | CASSTPDLAKNIQYF
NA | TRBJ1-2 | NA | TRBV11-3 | TGTGCCAGCAGCTTAAGAGGGGGGTATGGCTACACCTTC | CASSLRGGYGYTF